These T cell receptor beta chains were read from a single sample in a study of cytomegalovirus exposure and HLA in healthy donors. Sequencing was performed with immunoSEQ multiplex PCR; in TCRdb, only in-frame clones are kept and a portion is missing. The sample shows about 170,000 clones, about 80% of them seen only once. Sequencing was done on a sample of PBMCs. The receptors derive from a woman under 40 in good health and CMV-seropositive. The CDR3 runs from the conserved cysteine through the conserved F or W. A D gene is named only where the DNA matches it firmly. The size entry is marked missing in some rows and otherwise reads once, few, many or a size class.

V	size	D	J	CDR3	DNA
TRBV29-1	-	-	TRBJ2-1	CSVGLSEQFF	TGCAGCGTTGGGCTCAGTGAGCAGTTCTTC
TRBV25-1	-	-	TRBJ1-1	CASSETLNTEAFF	TGTGCCAGCAGTGAAACATTGAACACTGAAGCTTTCTTT
TRBV2	-	TRBD1	TRBJ2-7	CASQPGQGRYEQYF	TGTGCCAGTCAGCCGGGACAGGGCCGCTACGAGCAGTACTTC
TRBV5-1	few	-	TRBJ1-4	CASSLFQNSGEKLFF	TGCGCCAGCAGCTTGTTCCAGAACTCGGGGGAAAAACTGTTTTTT
TRBV5-5	-	-	TRBJ1-3	CASTRSVGPGNTIYF	TGTGCCAGCACCCGGTCTGTGGGCCCTGGAAACACCATATATTTT
TRBV5-1	-	-	TRBJ1-1	CASSSRGNLESEAFF	TGCGCCAGCAGCTCGAGGGGGAACCTCGAGTCTGAAGCTTTCTTT
TRBV15	-	-	TRBJ1-3	CATSRPEGNTIYF	TGTGCCACCAGCAGGCCGGAGGGAAACACCATATATTTT
TRBV7-2	-	-	TRBJ1-1	CASSSGVNTEAFF	TGTGCCAGCAGCTCAGGGGTGAACACTGAAGCTTTCTTT
TRBV28	-	-	TRBJ1-5	CASSLRGPNQPQHF	TGTGCCAGCAGTTTGAGAGGGCCCAATCAGCCCCAGCATTTT
TRBV9	-	-	TRBJ1-3	CASSVETLGPGNTIYF	TGTGCCAGCAGCGTAGAGACTCTGGGGCCTGGAAACACCATATATTTT
TRBV4-1	few	-	TRBJ1-4	CASRGGIATNEKLFF	TGCGCCAGCAGGGGCGGGATTGCAACTAATGAAAAACTGTTTTTT
TRBV29-1	-	TRBD2	TRBJ2-1	CSVRLAGARNEQFF	TGCAGCGTTCGACTAGCGGGAGCCCGTAATGAGCAGTTCTTC
TRBV10-3	-	TRBD1	TRBJ1-5	CAISEGQGSSQPQHF	TGTGCCATCAGTGAGGGACAGGGTTCGAGTCAGCCCCAGCATTTT
TRBV28	-	-	TRBJ2-1	CASSFARGYNNEQFF	TGTGCCAGCAGTTTCGCCAGGGGATATAACAATGAGCAGTTCTTC
TRBV7-8	-	-	TRBJ2-1	CASSGGTAVYNEQFF	TGTGCCAGCAGCGGAGGGACAGCGGTCTACAATGAGCAGTTCTTC